This is a list of T cell receptor beta chains from one sample in a study of blood T cell repertoires in COVID-19. Using immunoSEQ multiplex PCR, the repertoire was profiled, and TCRdb retains in-frame clones only, with some absent. This sample has a few hundred thousand clones, with more than 90% found just once. The sequenced sample consisted of peripheral blood. These receptors all stem from a person aged 18 to 35 with COVID-19, enrolled during active disease. Each CDR3 is given with its conserved first and last residue. A D gene is named only where the DNA matches it firmly. Size tells how often a clone was seen (once, few, many) or the class of an expanded clone, and some rows leave it out.

>TRBV12-3/TRBV12-4|NA|TRBD1|TRBJ1-1
CASTSRTGDGAFF
TGTGCCAGCACCTCCCGGACAGGGGACGGAGCTTTCTTT
>TRBV19|NA|NA|TRBJ1-4
CASSRALTAGEKLFF
TGTGCCAGTAGTAGGGCGTTGACCGCGGGTGAAAAACTGTTTTTT
>TRBV30|NA|TRBD2|TRBJ2-3
CAWAKAGDGTDTQYF
TGTGCCTGGGCAAAAGCGGGAGATGGTACAGATACGCAGTATTTT
>TRBV28|once|TRBD1|TRBJ1-3
CASSWTGSSGNTIYF
TGTGCCAGCAGTTGGACAGGAAGCTCTGGAAACACCATATATTTT
>TRBV7-9|NA|TRBD1|TRBJ1-3
CASSPAGGGNTIYF
TGTGCCAGCAGCCCTGCAGGGGGAGGAAACACCATATATTTT
>TRBV10-3|NA|NA|TRBJ1-2
CAISESAGRDTANYGYTF
TGTGCCATCAGTGAGTCGGCAGGGAGGGATACCGCTAACTATGGCTACACCTTC
>TRBV5-1|few|NA|TRBJ1-5
CASSLWGDDQPQHF
TGCGCCAGCAGCCTGTGGGGGGACGATCAGCCCCAGCATTTT
>TRBV9|NA|NA|TRBJ2-5
CASSPQTAKETQYF
TGTGCCAGCAGCCCCCAGACAGCGAAGGAGACCCAGTACTTC
>TRBV10-3|NA|NA|TRBJ1-2
CAIDGGGGGYTF
TGTGCCATCGACGGGGGGGGCGGAGGCTACACCTTC
>TRBV11-2|NA|TRBD2|TRBJ2-5
CASSLVGLAVIKETQYF
TGTGCCAGCAGCTTAGTCGGACTAGCGGTAATAAAAGAGACCCAGTACTTC
>TRBV24-1|NA|NA|TRBJ1-4
CATSVSPNEKLFF
TGTGCCACCAGTGTTTCCCCTAACGAAAAACTGTTTTTT
>TRBV6-4|once|NA|TRBJ2-2
CASSDSASAQGTGELFF
TGTGCCAGCAGTGACTCCGCTAGCGCTCAGGGCACCGGGGAGCTGTTTTTT
>TRBV7-3|once|NA|TRBJ2-7
CASSAESGNYEQYF
TGTGCCAGCAGCGCAGAGTCCGGGAACTACGAGCAGTACTTC
>TRBV28|NA|NA|TRBJ2-7
CASSFAIGRYEQYF
TGTGCCAGCAGTTTCGCCATAGGGAGGTACGAGCAGTACTTC
>TRBV11-2|NA|NA|TRBJ2-5
CASSLEVGAKTQYF
TGTGCCAGCAGCTTAGAAGTGGGGGCGAAGACCCAGTACTTC
>TRBV9|NA|NA|TRBJ1-1
CASSPQNTEAFF
TGTGCCAGCAGCCCCCAAAACACTGAAGCTTTCTTT
>TRBV7-9|NA|TRBD1|TRBJ1-5
CASSWGQSSNQPQHF
TGTGCCAGCAGCTGGGGACAGTCTAGCAATCAGCCCCAGCATTTT
>TRBV9|NA|NA|TRBJ1-3
CASSVDSGVSLRNTIYF
TGTGCCAGCAGCGTAGATAGCGGGGTTTCGTTGAGAAACACCATATATTTT
>TRBV18|once|NA|TRBJ2-2
CASSPRQDTGELFF
TGTGCCAGCTCACCACGACAGGACACCGGGGAGCTGTTTTTT
>TRBV2|NA|TRBD1|TRBJ2-7
CASIMGQGYEQYF
TGTGCCAGCATTATGGGACAGGGCTACGAGCAGTACTTC
>TRBV2|NA|NA|TRBJ1-4
CASSELKGGSEKLFF
TGTGCCAGCAGTGAGCTAAAGGGGGGGAGCGAAAAACTGTTTTTT
>TRBV27|NA|NA|TRBJ1-1
CASSLGIGVGIGEAFF
TGTGCCAGCAGTTTAGGGATCGGGGTGGGGATCGGTGAAGCTTTCTTT
>TRBV5-1|NA|NA|TRBJ2-1
CASSLAGVGRNEQFF
TGCGCCAGCAGCTTGGCCGGAGTTGGTAGGAATGAGCAGTTCTTC
>TRBV5-8|NA|TRBD2|TRBJ2-3
CASSLEPSGLGDTQYF
TGTGCCAGCAGCTTGGAGCCTAGCGGGCTCGGAGATACGCAGTATTTT
>TRBV5-1|once|TRBD2|TRBJ2-5
CASSPLLAGAPETQYF
TGCGCCAGCAGCCCTCTACTAGCGGGAGCCCCAGAGACCCAGTACTTC
>TRBV7-2|NA|TRBD2|TRBJ2-1
CASQSGLEYNEQFF
TGTGCCTCACAATCGGGACTAGAATACAATGAGCAGTTCTTC
>TRBV15|once|NA|TRBJ1-2
CATSREFGNSATYGYTF
TGTGCCACCAGCAGAGAGTTCGGTAACAGTGCTACCTATGGCTACACCTTC
>TRBV12-3/TRBV12-4|few|NA|TRBJ1-3
CASRSRDTIYF
TGTGCCAGCAGGAGTAGAGACACCATATATTTT
>TRBV6-5|NA|NA|TRBJ1-5
CASRKGVGQPQHF
TGTGCCAGCAGGAAGGGGGTTGGGCAGCCCCAGCATTTT
>TRBV12-1|NA|NA|TRBJ2-5
CASSGPCGSGCETQYF
TGTGCCAGCAGCGGCCCTTGCGGGAGTGGTTGCGAGACCCAGTACTTC
>TRBV2|NA|TRBD2|TRBJ2-7
CASSGLAGASYEQYF
TGTGCCAGCAGTGGACTAGCGGGAGCCTCCTACGAGCAGTACTTC
>TRBV4-2|NA|TRBD1|TRBJ1-2
CASSQDDRGVTGYTF
TGTGCCAGCAGCCAAGATGACAGGGGGGTTACAGGCTACACCTTC
>TRBV5-4|NA|TRBD1|TRBJ2-2
CASSWDRNTGELFF
TGTGCCAGCAGCTGGGACAGGAACACCGGGGAGCTGTTTTTT
>TRBV19|once|TRBD1|TRBJ2-7
CASNIPSATGAGEQYF
TGTGCCAGTAACATCCCGTCCGCGACAGGGGCTGGAGAGCAGTACTTC
>TRBV29-1|NA|NA|TRBJ1-2
CSVDLGQSYGYTF
TGCAGCGTTGATTTAGGACAGTCCTATGGCTACACCTTC
>TRBV9|NA|NA|TRBJ2-1
CASSVEDRLGRLNEQFF
TGTGCCAGCAGCGTAGAGGATCGACTAGGGAGGCTGAATGAGCAGTTCTTC
>TRBV5-6|NA|TRBD1|TRBJ1-6
CASSQDRLYSPLHF
TGTGCCAGCAGCCAGGACAGGTTGTATTCACCCCTCCACTTT
>TRBV20-1|NA|NA|TRBJ1-2
CSASGVPGYTF
TGCAGTGCCTCGGGGGTACCTGGCTACACCTTC
>TRBV6-5|once|TRBD2|TRBJ2-1
CASRWTSGAYNEQFF
TGTGCCAGCAGATGGACTAGCGGCGCCTACAATGAGCAGTTCTTC
>TRBV11-1|NA|NA|TRBJ2-7
CASSLSRQDEQYF
TGTGCCAGCAGCTTATCGAGACAGGACGAGCAGTACTTC
>TRBV10-3|once|TRBD2|TRBJ2-3
CAITKGLADTDTQYF
TGTGCCATCACCAAGGGACTAGCGGACACAGATACGCAGTATTTT
>TRBV29-1|few|TRBD1|TRBJ2-3
CSVGFGTGEADTQYF
TGCAGCGTTGGGTTTGGGACAGGGGAGGCAGATACGCAGTATTTT
>TRBV6-2/TRBV6-3|NA|TRBD1|TRBJ1-5
CASSPGQGGNQPQHF
TGTGCCAGCAGTCCGGGACAGGGTGGCAATCAGCCCCAGCATTTT
>TRBV19|NA|TRBD1|TRBJ1-1
CASSSRDRGGTEAFF
TGTGCCAGTAGTTCCAGGGACAGGGGTGGCACTGAAGCTTTCTTT
>TRBV11-2|NA|TRBD2|TRBJ2-2
CASSLEALAGVAGELFF
TGTGCCAGCAGCTTAGAGGCGCTAGCGGGAGTGGCCGGGGAGCTGTTTTTT
>TRBV30|NA|NA|TRBJ1-3
CAWSVQPSGNTIYF
TGTGCCTGGAGTGTACAACCGTCTGGAAACACCATATATTTT
>TRBV10-3|NA|TRBD2|TRBJ2-7
CAISVGGSVYEQYF
TGTGCCATCAGTGTTGGCGGGAGCGTCTACGAGCAGTACTTC
>TRBV5-4|NA|NA|TRBJ1-3
CASSQGYSGNTIYF
TGTGCCAGCAGCCAGGGGTACTCTGGAAACACCATATATTTT
>TRBV7-2|NA|TRBD2|TRBJ2-7
CASSTDRTSAAYEQYF
TGTGCCAGCAGCACCGACCGGACTAGCGCCGCCTACGAGCAGTACTTC
>TRBV11-2|NA|NA|TRBJ1-6
CASSPLYYNSPLHF
TGTGCCAGCAGCCCGCTCTATTATAATTCACCCCTCCACTTT
>TRBV19|NA|NA|TRBJ1-4
CASSVQGTLNEKLFF
TGTGCCAGTAGTGTACAGGGTACCCTTAATGAAAAACTGTTTTTT